The clone carrying this T cell receptor (beta chain) was picked up a small number of times. Sorting of PBMCs yielded the CD4+ and CD8+ T cells. After isolation, RNA underwent reverse transcription to generate cDNA as the sequencing template. The repertoire was sequenced with immunoSEQ multiplex PCR; TCRdb's copy has only in-frame clones and lacks some. This table holds over 150,000 clones, 56% found once. This entry is derived from a study of CD8+ T cells in alopecia areata. CDR1 and CDR2 (germline): MNHEY, SMNVEV (reference sequence). The CDR3 extends over 13 amino acids. V dropped 6 bases and J dropped 4 bases, with 12 bases sitting between them.

The chain joins TRBV27 to TRBJ1-1; tentatively, D is TRBD1 (5 bases). The source is a human donor in good health. Material: CD8+ T cells sorted from blood. This CDR3 is CASRPRDRTEAFF. CDR3 sequence (DNA): TGTGCCAGCAGGCCCCGGGACCGCACTGAAGCTTTCTTT.